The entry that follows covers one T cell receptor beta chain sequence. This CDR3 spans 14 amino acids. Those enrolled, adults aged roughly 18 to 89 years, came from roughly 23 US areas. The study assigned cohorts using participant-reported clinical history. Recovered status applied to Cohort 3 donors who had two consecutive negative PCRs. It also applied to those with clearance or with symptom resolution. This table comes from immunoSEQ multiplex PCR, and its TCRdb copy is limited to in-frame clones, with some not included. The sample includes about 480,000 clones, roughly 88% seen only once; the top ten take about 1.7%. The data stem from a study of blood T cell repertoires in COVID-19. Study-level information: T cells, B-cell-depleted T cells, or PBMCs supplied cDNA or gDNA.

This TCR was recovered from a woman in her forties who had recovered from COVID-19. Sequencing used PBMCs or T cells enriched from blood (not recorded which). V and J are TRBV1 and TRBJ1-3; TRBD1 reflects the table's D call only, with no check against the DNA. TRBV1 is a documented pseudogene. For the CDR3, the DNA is TGCACCAGCAGCCAAGATACAGGGAGAAACACCATATATTTT. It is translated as CTSSQDTGRNTIYF.